Following are 10 T cell receptor beta chains from one sample sequenced in a study of T cells in narcolepsy (dated by TCRdb to about 2018). The method behind the library was the immunoSEQ multiplex PCR assay. Entries here come from immuneACCESS through TCRdb and include only in-frame sequences with V and J called. Some clones fail to appear in such tables; in the studies checked, an unresolved V gene covers under half of the shortfall, and the cause of the remainder is unknown. In all, the sample holds some 24,000 clones, and around 83% of those were seen once. The ten largest clones take up under 1.5% of the sample. Sequencing input: CD45RA- memory CD4+ T cells from PBMCs. The cell subset or site label here, explained by the study, means: memory T cells sorted ex vivo from peripheral blood. The receptor set was obtained from a human donor with narcolepsy.

The chain uses TRBV11-3 and TRBJ2-3; TRBD2 aligns across 7 bases. This CDR3 contains 17 residues. Germline assignment: CDR1 SGHNT and CDR2 YENEEA. The V gene end was trimmed by 0 bases and the J gene end by 5 bases; junction bases not matched to a gene: 11. The CDR3 sequence is CASSLDGSGSLGDTQYF. The CDR3 nucleotides are TGTGCCAGCAGCTTAGATGGTAGCGGGTCGCTCGGAGATACGCAGTATTTT. Complete variable domain (other parts from reference TRBV11-3 and TRBJ2-3): EAGVVQSPRYKIIEKKQPVAFWCNPISGHNTLYWYLQNLGQGPELLIRYENEEAVDDSQLPKDRFSAERLKGVDSTLKIQPAELGDSAVYLCASSLDGSGSLGDTQYFGPGTRLTVL.

Comments on this clone: Other DNA sequences in the same sample also yield this CDR3. The chain recombines TRBV7-9 with TRBJ1-5; TRBD1 aligns across 9 bases. V lost 3 bases and J lost 4; bases outside the gene matches: 4. Germline CDR1 is SEHNR and CDR2 is FQNEAQ (reference sequence). This CDR3 comprises 15 residues. CDR3: CASSFSGQGNQPQHF. Here the CDR3 DNA reads TGTGCCAGCAGCTTCTCCGGACAGGGGAATCAGCCCCAGCATTTT.

This rearrangement joins TRBV2 to TRBJ2-1; 7 nucleotides align to TRBD2. With 4 bases clipped from V and 7 bases from J, the junction kept 7 bases outside the gene matches. The V gene's germline CDR1 is SNHLY and CDR2 FYNNEI. The CDR3 length is 14 residues. CDR3 sequence reads: CASSVSLAVNEQFF. Here the CDR3 DNA reads TGTGCCAGCAGTGTGTCGCTAGCGGTTAATGAGCAGTTCTTC.

The chain carries TRBV19 and TRBJ1-2; 7 bases align to TRBD1. The CDR3 runs 16 residues. V lost 6 bases to trimming and J lost 5 bases; unmatched junction nucleotides: 15. CDR1 is LNHDA, CDR2 SQIVND, per germline (reference sequence). This CDR3 reads CASSDFGYRGNYGYTF. CDR3 nucleotides: TGTGCCAGTAGCGACTTTGGCTACAGGGGAAATTATGGCTACACCTTC.

The gene calls are TRBV7-8 and TRBJ2-1, with D hard to call. Germline CDR1 reads SGHVS; CDR2 reads FQNEAQ. V lost 0 bases and J lost 1, with 4 bases in between. The CDR3 contains 14 residues. CDR3 sequence reads: CASSLATSYNEQFF. For the CDR3, the DNA is TGTGCCAGCAGCTTAGCGACTTCCTACAATGAGCAGTTCTTC.

The chain combines TRBV29-1 with TRBJ1-1, with D perhaps TRBD1 (5 bases). Deletions cut 3 bases from V and 10 bases from J, with 18 bases between. CDR1 SQVTM and CDR2 ANQGSEA come from the germline V gene. This CDR3 has 13 amino acids. CDR3 nucleotide sequence: TGCAGCGTTGATCCCGGGGCCGGGGGTGGAGCTTTCTTT. Translation gives CSVDPGAGGGAFF.

The chain employs TRBV11-3 and TRBJ2-5, with 11 bases fitting TRBD2. Germline assignment: CDR1 SGHNT and CDR2 YENEEA. This CDR3 comprises 15 residues. Unmatched junction bases numbered 4, after V lost 3 bases and J lost 4 bases. The CDR3: CASSLNGLAGETQYF. The CDR3 nucleotides read TGTGCCAGCAGCTTGAACGGACTAGCGGGAGAGACCCAGTACTTC.

The rearrangement uses TRBV15 and TRBJ1-4; D is possibly TRBD1 (5 bases). Germline V lookup: CDR1 LNHNV, CDR2 YYDKDF (reference sequence). V lost 0 bases, J lost 7 bases, and 15 bases lay in between. CDR3 length: 16 amino acids. The DNA for the CDR3 is TGTGCCACCAGCAGAGAAACCGGGGAGGGACGTGAAAAACTGTTTTTT. Encoded protein: CATSRETGEGREKLFF.

The chain links TRBV5-1 to TRBJ2-2; 7 bases agree with TRBD1. Germline assignment: CDR1 SGHRS and CDR2 YFSETQ. The CDR3 contains 16 residues. The V and J ends lost 4 bases and 1 base, in that order; junction bases with no gene match: 7. CDR3 DNA sequence: TGCGCCAGCAGCCAGGGGGAGCCCCTGAACACCGGGGAGCTGTTTTTT. Translated: CASSQGEPLNTGELFF.

V gene TRBV6-5 combines with J gene TRBJ1-2, with TRBD1 identical over 9 bases. V gave up 5 bases and J gave up 4 bases; unmatched junction bases: 8. Germline V lookup: CDR1 MNHEY, CDR2 SVGAGI. This CDR3 spans 15 amino acids. CDR3 loop: CASSPTQGAGYGYTF. The CDR3 region has the DNA TGTGCCAGCAGTCCAACACAGGGGGCCGGCTATGGCTACACCTTC.